One sample yielded the 9 T cell receptor beta chains listed below, sequenced in a study of T cells expressing NK-cell markers. With the 5' RACE reads reprocessed, TCRdb shows one record per CDR3 protein and no DNA. The table for this sample gives some 390,000 distinct CDR3 sequences. What was sequenced was blood T cells: a sorted CD56 or NKG2C T cell subset, CD4+ or CD8+ T cells, or bulk PBMC T cells (not recorded which). These receptor sequences come from a woman between 50 and 59 years old in good health.

The chain links TRBV13 to TRBJ2-2; TCRdb selects TRBD1, and the lack of DNA leaves this call unchecked. Germline V gene sequence: CDR1 PRHDT, CDR2 FYEKMQ (reference sequence). The CDR3 is made up of 14 amino acids. The CDR3 here is CASNLGQYTGELFF.

The chain joins TRBV6-2 or TRBV6-3 to TRBJ2-1; the D gene TCRdb calls, TRBD2, cannot be checked with no DNA. The CDR3 runs to 13 residues. The germline V gene encodes CDR1 MNHEY and CDR2 SVGEGT. This CDR3 is CASSSGTSWGQFF.

J is TRBJ2-3 and V is TRBV27. Germline V lookup: CDR1 MNHEY, CDR2 SMNVEV (reference sequence). CDR3 length: 16 amino acids. This CDR3 is CASSFQLTASTDTQYF.

CDR3 loop: CASSVDRSDTQYF. This rearrangement joins TRBV5-6 to TRBJ2-3; without DNA, the TCRdb call of TRBD1 cannot be checked. The CDR3 is 13 residues long. The V gene's germline CDR1 is SGHDT and CDR2 YYEEEE.

The genes are TRBV4-2 and TRBJ2-3; checking the TCRdb D call of TRBD2 is not possible without DNA. Germline CDR1 reads LGHNA; CDR2 reads YNFKEQ. The CDR3 covers 15 residues. This CDR3 reads CASNILSGSGDTQYF.

J is TRBJ2-5 and V is TRBV12-3 or TRBV12-4; with no DNA, the TCRdb D assignment of TRBD2 cannot be verified. CDR3 length equals 16 residues. CDR3 sequence: CASRKGLAGIQETQYF.

The chain links TRBV10-3 to TRBJ1-5. Germline V gene sequence: CDR1 ENHRY, CDR2 SYGVKD. The CDR3 is made up of 13 amino acids. This chain's CDR3 is CAIRPTGSQPQHF.

This chain uses TRBV5-5 with TRBJ2-2; TCRdb lists TRBD1, though no DNA is available to test this call. CDR1 and CDR2 from the germline V gene are SGHKS and YYEKEE (reference sequence). The CDR3 covers 17 residues. The CDR3 is CASSPEGASTSTGELFF.

This chain joins TRBV4-1 and TRBJ2-1; TCRdb outputs TRBD2, but without DNA this stays unchecked. This CDR3 has 15 residues. Germline V lookup: CDR1 MGHRA, CDR2 YSYEKL. CDR3 protein: CASSPGLAGAVKQFF.